What follows are 3 T cell receptor beta chains derived from one specimen sequenced in a study of blood T cell repertoires in COVID-19. Sequencing used immunoSEQ multiplex PCR; TCRdb keeps in-frame clones, though not all of them. The sample shows 430,000 or so clones, 70% to 90% of them seen only once. The sample consisted of PBMCs or T cells enriched from blood (not recorded which). These receptors came from a woman between 35 and 50 years old who had recovered from COVID-19.

The chain employs TRBV4-3 and TRBJ2-6, with D hard to call. CDR3 length equals 16 residues. Trimming took 0 bases from V and 4 from J, leaving 10 bases between them. Per the germline V gene, CDR1 is LGHNA and CDR2 is YSLEER. The CDR3 here is CASSQDFSQGANVLTF. CDR3 DNA: TGCGCCAGCAGCCAAGATTTTTCTCAGGGGGCCAACGTCCTGACTTTC.

The rearrangement joins TRBV6-2 or TRBV6-3 to TRBJ1-1; D not certain. Germline lookup yields CDR1 MNHEY and CDR2 SVGEGT. The CDR3 runs to 12 residues. Trimming stripped 4 bases from V and 5 bases from J, with 8 bases between. CDR3 DNA sequence: TGTGCCAGCAGTTGGTTCGGGACTGAAGCTTTCTTT. Its protein is CASSWFGTEAFF.

The chain employs TRBV18 and TRBJ1-1, with TRBD1 matching 7 bases. The germline V gene encodes CDR1 KGHSH and CDR2 LQKENI. Germline trimming cut 5 bases from V and 4 bases from J; bases unmatched to any gene: 7. The CDR3 covers 14 residues. DNA for the CDR3: TGTGCCAGCTCAGATGGTAGGGGGCTCACTGAAGCTTTCTTT. It is translated as CASSDGRGLTEAFF.